Listed below are T cell receptor beta chains from one sample, sequenced in a study of CD8 T cells in ankylosing spondylitis. TCRdb re-analysed the 5' RACE reads in MiXCR, keeping a single row per CDR3 protein. Found here are around 10,000 distinct CDR3 sequences, approximately 5.9% of them singletons; the top ten hold roughly 40%. Material: blood, either unsorted or a sorted T cell fraction (not recorded which). These receptors were collected from a female donor with ankylosing spondylitis or in good health (not recorded which). Both conserved end residues are part of each CDR3. Each record gives: CDR3 length, D gene, V gene, clone size, J gene, CDR3 protein, CDR3 DNA. D genes are given only for firm matches. Not every row has a clone size; where given, it reads once, few, many or a size class.

len: 15; d_gene: TRBD1; v_gene: TRBV9; abundance: many; j_gene: TRBJ2-1; CDR3aa: CASSVLWDSLNEQFF; CDR3nt: TGTGCCAGCAGCGTCTTATGGGACAGCCTCAATGAGCAGTTCTTC
len: 14; d_gene: TRBD1; v_gene: TRBV9; abundance: few; j_gene: TRBJ1-1; CDR3aa: CASSVVTGGAEAFF; CDR3nt: TGTGCCAGCAGCGTCGTTACAGGGGGAGCTGAAGCTTTCTTT
len: 16; d_gene: -; v_gene: TRBV9; abundance: many; j_gene: TRBJ2-3; CDR3aa: CASSVGGGIVTDTQYF; CDR3nt: TGTGCCAGCAGCGTGGGGGGCGGGATAGTAACAGATACGCAGTATTTT
len: 12; d_gene: -; v_gene: TRBV20-1; abundance: medium-sized; j_gene: TRBJ1-5; CDR3aa: CSDDSGDQPQHF; CDR3nt: TGCAGTGACGACTCTGGGGATCAGCCCCAGCATTTT
len: 18; d_gene: -; v_gene: TRBV9; abundance: many; j_gene: TRBJ1-2; CDR3aa: CASSGSPGQILPNYGYTF; CDR3nt: TGTGCCAGCAGCGGATCACCGGGGCAAATCCTACCTAACTATGGCTACACCTTC
len: 14; d_gene: -; v_gene: TRBV9; abundance: many; j_gene: TRBJ1-5; CDR3aa: CASSDGPLNQPQHF; CDR3nt: TGTGCCAGCAGTGACGGACCCCTCAATCAGCCCCAGCATTTT
len: 15; d_gene: -; v_gene: TRBV9; abundance: many; j_gene: TRBJ1-5; CDR3aa: CASSVGVSTDQPQHF; CDR3nt: TGTGCCAGCAGCGTAGGGGTTAGCACAGATCAGCCCCAGCATTTT
len: 15; d_gene: TRBD2; v_gene: TRBV9; abundance: many; j_gene: TRBJ2-2; CDR3aa: CASSPSGGNTGELFF; CDR3nt: TGTGCCAGCAGCCCCAGCGGGGGGAACACCGGGGAGCTGTTTTTT
len: 13; d_gene: -; v_gene: TRBV9; abundance: many; j_gene: TRBJ1-1; CDR3aa: CASSGGGGTEAFF; CDR3nt: TGTGCCAGCAGCGGAGGGGGGGGCACTGAAGCTTTCTTT
len: 14; d_gene: -; v_gene: TRBV9; abundance: many; j_gene: TRBJ1-6; CDR3aa: CASSVGDKHSPLHF; CDR3nt: TGTGCCAGCAGCGTGGGGGACAAACACTCACCCCTCCACTTT
len: 15; d_gene: -; v_gene: TRBV9; abundance: many; j_gene: TRBJ1-4; CDR3aa: CASSSRGSTNEKLFF; CDR3nt: TGTGCCAGCAGCTCGAGGGGTAGTACTAATGAAAAACTGTTTTTT
len: 16; d_gene: TRBD1; v_gene: TRBV9; abundance: once; j_gene: TRBJ2-2; CDR3aa: CASSVSTGGETGELFF; CDR3nt: TGTGCCAGCAGCGTTTCGACAGGGGGTGAAACCGGGGAGCTGTTTTTT
len: 16; d_gene: -; v_gene: TRBV9; abundance: many; j_gene: TRBJ1-4; CDR3aa: CASSLPGGAEDEKLFF; CDR3nt: TGTGCCAGCAGCCTTCCGGGGGGCGCGGAGGATGAAAAACTGTTTTTT
len: 14; d_gene: TRBD1; v_gene: TRBV9; abundance: medium-sized; j_gene: TRBJ1-1; CDR3aa: CASTKGGVGTEAFF; CDR3nt: TGTGCCAGCACCAAAGGGGGCGTCGGCACTGAAGCTTTCTTT
len: 15; d_gene: TRBD1; v_gene: TRBV9; abundance: -; j_gene: TRBJ2-3; CDR3aa: CASSAGDSYTDTQYF; CDR3nt: TGTGCCAGCAGCGCAGGGGACAGTTACACAGATACGCAGTATTTT